One sample yielded the 29 T cell receptor beta chains listed below, sequenced in a study of cytomegalovirus exposure and HLA in healthy donors. PCR was performed using 60 Vbeta and 13 Jbeta primers. Sequencing used immunoSEQ multiplex PCR; TCRdb keeps in-frame clones, though not all of them. In total, the table holds about 130,000 clones. The sequenced sample consisted of PBMCs. These TCRs come from an older woman in good health and CMV-seronegative.

The genes are TRBV6-1 and TRBJ2-2, with 7 bases identical to TRBD1. CDR3 length equals 13 residues. Germline lookup yields CDR1 MNHNS and CDR2 SASEGT. With 7 bases clipped from V and 7 bases from J, the junction kept 6 bases outside the gene matches. The CDR3, as DNA: TGTGCCAGCAACAGGGGTTCAGGCGGGGAGCTGTTTTTT. It specifies CASNRGSGGELFF.

The chain is built from TRBV28 and TRBJ2-4; D uncertain. Germline CDR1 is MDHEN and CDR2 is SYDVKM. The CDR3 is made up of 18 amino acids. Trimming took 2 bases from V and 0 from J, leaving 17 bases between them. The CDR3 reads CASSLQNVRILAKNIQYF. CDR3 bases: TGTGCCAGCAGTTTACAAAACGTGCGAATCCTAGCCAAAAACATTCAGTACTTC. Full variable domain (missing parts from reference TRBV28 and TRBJ2-4): DVKVTQSSRYLVKRTGEKVFLECVQDMDHENMFWYRQDPGLGLRLIYFSYDVKMKEKGDIPEGYSVSREKKERFSLILESASTNQTSMYLCASSLQNVRILAKNIQYFGAGTRLSVL.

The genes are TRBV27 and TRBJ1-6; D remains unclear. The V end was cut by 2 bases, the J end by 3 bases, with 8 bases between. Per the germline V gene, CDR1 is MNHEY and CDR2 is SMNVEV (reference sequence). CDR3 length equals 15 residues. Here the CDR3 reads CASSLAVIYNSPLHF. CDR3 DNA: TGTGCCAGCAGTTTAGCGGTTATCTATAATTCACCCCTCCACTTT.

J is TRBJ1-5 and V is TRBV4-1; the D gene is possibly TRBD1 (6 bases). Looked up from germline, CDR1 is MGHRA and CDR2 is YSYEKL. The CDR3 length is 17 residues. Trimming cost V 6 bases and J 0 bases, with 18 bases left between them. The CDR3 DNA sequence: TGCGCCAGCAGTAAAGTGGCAGGGGTCTTTAGCAATCAGCCCCAGCATTTT. Encoded protein: CASSKVAGVFSNQPQHF.

The chain recombines TRBV19 with TRBJ1-1; D might be TRBD1 (5 bases). The V gene lost 4 bases and the J gene lost 5 bases, with 11 bases spanning the gap. CDR1 and CDR2 (germline): LNHDA, SQIVND (reference sequence). The CDR3 is made up of 13 amino acids. The CDR3: CASSNRGITEAFF. CDR3 DNA sequence: TGTGCCAGTAGTAACCGGGGGATTACTGAAGCTTTCTTT.

V gene TRBV10-3 combines with J gene TRBJ2-5; TRBD1 agrees at 7 bases. Unmatched junction bases numbered 1, after V lost 6 bases and J lost 3 bases. There are 12 residues in the CDR3. Germline values: CDR1 ENHRY, CDR2 SYGVKD. The CDR3 reads CAISDREETQYF. The CDR3 DNA follows: TGTGCCATCAGCGACAGGGAAGAGACCCAGTACTTC.

The chain couples TRBV5-1 to TRBJ2-2, with TRBD2 matching 8 bases. Trimming took 3 bases from V and 1 from J; bases not matched to a gene: 5. This CDR3 comprises 16 residues. Per germline, CDR1 SGHRS and CDR2 YFSETQ. In DNA, the CDR3 is TGCGCCAGCAGCTCTGGGACTAGTAGGAACACCGGGGAGCTGTTTTTT. It is translated as CASSSGTSRNTGELFF.

The V gene is TRBV5-1, the J gene TRBJ2-7; a possible D gene is TRBD1 (6 bases). The V gene lost 1 base and the J gene lost 2 bases, with 10 bases spanning the gap. CDR1 and CDR2 from the germline V gene are SGHRS and YFSETQ. The CDR3 sequence is 14 residues long. The CDR3 nucleotides are TGCGCCAGCAGCTTGCAGGACAGTGCCTACGAGCAGTACTTC. It codes for CASSLQDSAYEQYF. The whole variable domain, filled in from reference TRBV5-1 and TRBJ2-7, reads KAGVTQTPRYLIKTRGQQVTLSCSPISGHRSVSWYQQTPGQGLQFLFEYFSETQRNKGNFPGRFSGRQFSNSRSEMNVSTLELGDSALYLCASSLQDSAYEQYFGPGTRLTVT.

The genes are TRBV18 and TRBJ1-5; 8 nucleotides agree with TRBD1. The V gene's germline CDR1 is KGHSH and CDR2 LQKENI. The V segment lost 5 bases and the J segment 6 bases; nucleotides outside the gene matches: 6. The length of the CDR3 is 14 residues. CDR3 region: CASSSDRASQPQHF. CDR3 nucleotides: TGTGCCAGCTCATCGGACAGGGCAAGTCAGCCCCAGCATTTT.

This chain connects TRBV29-1 to TRBJ1-3, with TRBD1 matching over 10 bases. The CDR3 is made up of 14 amino acids. Germline loops: CDR1 SQVTM, CDR2 ANQGSEA. V was pared by 7 bases and J by 3 bases, with 6 bases of the junction left unmatched. The CDR3 sequence is CSAETGGVGNTIYF. In nucleotides, the CDR3 is TGCAGCGCCGAGACAGGGGGCGTTGGAAACACCATATATTTT.

Worth noting for this clone: An end of the junction does not agree with germline; a read error may underlie this. The chain couples TRBV7-3 to TRBJ2-3, with TRBD1 identical over 9 bases. The CDR3 runs 16 residues. Per the germline V gene, CDR1 is SGHTA and CDR2 is FQGTGA. CDR3 bases: TGTGCCAGCAGCCTAACAGGGGGCCTTTTCACAGATACGCAGTATTTT. Protein sequence: CASSLTGGLFTDTQYF.

The chain carries TRBV19 and TRBJ1-1; D remains ambiguous. Trimming stripped 3 bases from V and 0 bases from J, with 20 bases between. Germline loops: CDR1 LNHDA, CDR2 SQIVND (reference sequence). CDR3 length: 18 residues. The CDR3 sequence: CASSILIVGGFMNTEAFF. The CDR3 DNA follows: TGTGCCAGTAGTATTCTAATTGTTGGCGGATTCATGAACACTGAAGCTTTCTTT.

This rearrangement joins TRBV10-1 to TRBJ2-7, with 9 bases lining up with TRBD2. CDR3 length equals 14 residues. J lost 5 bases, V lost 4 bases, and 6 bases had no gene match. Germline CDR1 and CDR2: WNHNN and SYGVQD (reference sequence). This chain's CDR3 is CASSASVAGDEQYF. Here the CDR3 DNA reads TGCGCCAGCAGTGCCTCGGTAGCGGGAGACGAGCAGTACTTC.

The chain has TRBV18 and TRBJ2-7; D ambiguous. Trimming removed 2 bases from V and 2 bases from J, with 16 bases in between. The CDR3 sequence is 16 residues long. From germline, CDR1 is KGHSH and CDR2 LQKENI. For the CDR3, the DNA is TGTGCCAGCTCACCAGTGCAGGCCTCAACGACCTACGAGCAGTACTTC. It encodes CASSPVQASTTYEQYF.

J is TRBJ2-7 and V is TRBV11-2; maybe TRBD2 (6 bases). Germline V gene sequence: CDR1 SGHAT, CDR2 FQNNGV. The CDR3 is made up of 13 amino acids. V gave up 5 bases and J gave up 6 bases, with 14 bases separating them. The CDR3 DNA reads TGTGCCAGCAGCCGGGGAGGTTTGGCCGAGCAGTACTTC. It codes for CASSRGGLAEQYF. The full variable domain, completed using reference TRBV11-2 and TRBJ2-7, is EAGVAQSPRYKIIEKRQSVAFWCNPISGHATLYWYQQILGQGPKLLIQFQNNGVVDDSQLPKDRFSAERLKGVDSTLKIQPAKLEDSAVYLCASSRGGLAEQYFGPGTRLTVT.

The V gene is TRBV6-5, the J gene TRBJ2-3; TRBD2 aligns across 8 bases. J was trimmed by 1 base and V by 7 bases; bases with no gene match: 4. Germline lookup yields CDR1 MNHEY and CDR2 SVGAGI. The CDR3 contains 14 residues. CDR3 bases: TGTGCCAGCAATAGCGGGGAGGGCACAGATACGCAGTATTTT. Its protein is CASNSGEGTDTQYF.

The V call is TRBV6-5, the J call TRBJ2-7; D perhaps matches TRBD1 (5 bases). Germline assignment: CDR1 MNHEY and CDR2 SVGAGI. The CDR3 length is 16 residues. Between the trimmed V and J ends, which lost 2 bases and 1 base, there was a span of 15 bases. In DNA, the CDR3 is TGTGCCAGCAGTTACCCTTCCGCAAGGGGTTCCTACGAGCAGTACTTC. It is translated as CASSYPSARGSYEQYF.

The gene calls are TRBV30 and TRBJ1-4; 9 bases are a match to TRBD1. The CDR3 loop spans 14 amino acids. The germline V gene encodes CDR1 GTSNPN and CDR2 SVGIG (reference sequence). The V segment lost 3 bases and the J segment 6 bases; nucleotides outside the gene matches: 5. The CDR3 nucleotides are TGTGCCTGGAGAGGAGGGACAGGGTATGAAAAACTGTTTTTT. Its protein is CAWRGGTGYEKLFF.

The chain employs TRBV5-1 and TRBJ2-7; 11 nucleotides line up with TRBD2. This CDR3 spans 15 amino acids. Germline V gives CDR1 SGHRS, CDR2 YFSETQ. V shed 3 bases, J shed 5 bases, and the junction held 7 bases outside the gene matches. The CDR3 region is CASSWTSSGRHEQYF. The CDR3 DNA sequence: TGCGCCAGCAGCTGGACCTCTAGCGGGAGGCACGAGCAGTACTTC.

This chain uses TRBV10-1 with TRBJ2-2; possibly TRBD2 for D (6 bases). The CDR3 sequence is 15 residues long. The V end was cut by 2 bases, the J end by 1 base, with 8 bases between. Germline V lookup: CDR1 WNHNN, CDR2 SYGVQD (reference sequence). The CDR3 sequence: CASSEVGGNTGELFF. The CDR3 DNA sequence: TGCGCCAGCAGTGAGGTCGGGGGGAACACCGGGGAGCTGTTTTTT.

The chain combines TRBV2 with TRBJ2-7, with 8 bases lining up with TRBD1. The CDR3 has 16 residues. Per the germline V gene, CDR1 is SNHLY and CDR2 is FYNNEI. V dropped 6 bases and J dropped 4; count of bases not matched to a gene: 14. The CDR3 region has the DNA TGTGCCAGCAGGGGGGGCAGGGGGCAACAAGGGTACGAGCAGTACTTC. Encoded protein: CASRGGRGQQGYEQYF.

J is TRBJ2-1 and V is TRBV4-2; unclear D gene. The CDR3 has 17 amino acids. V lost 0 bases to trimming and J lost 5 bases, with 17 bases between them. Germline V gives CDR1 LGHNA, CDR2 YNFKEQ. CDR3 in DNA: TGTGCCAGCAGCCAAGAAGATCGTAGTAGCAGAAACAATGAGCAGTTCTTC. Translating gives CASSQEDRSSRNNEQFF.

This chain uses TRBV7-6 with TRBJ2-7; 8 nucleotides agree with TRBD1. CDR3 size: 14 residues. Germline CDR1 reads SGHVS; CDR2 reads FNYEAQ. V trimming: 3 bases; J trimming: 6 bases; junction bases outside the gene matches: 7. For the CDR3, the DNA is TGTGCCAGCAGCTTGCAAACAGGGGGTGGCGAGCAGTACTTC. Translation gives CASSLQTGGGEQYF.

The V and J genes are TRBV7-3 and TRBJ2-7; 11 bases map to TRBD1. Germline V lookup: CDR1 SGHTA, CDR2 FQGTGA. This CDR3 is 19 amino acids long. Germline trimming cut 2 bases from V and 4 bases from J; bases unmatched to any gene: 16. Written as DNA, the CDR3 is TGTGCCAGCAGCTTAGGTCAGGGGAAAGGGGACAGGGGGATGTACGAGCAGTACTTC. Its protein is CASSLGQGKGDRGMYEQYF.

The chain is built from TRBV5-1 and TRBJ2-1, with 7 bases aligning to TRBD1. The CDR3 sequence is 14 residues long. V lost 2 bases and J lost 5; bases outside the gene matches: 4. Germline V gene sequence: CDR1 SGHRS, CDR2 YFSETQ. As DNA, the CDR3 is TGCGCCAGCAGCTTAGGGGACAGTAACAATGAGCAGTTCTTC. Its translation is CASSLGDSNNEQFF.

Here the CDR3 reads CASSTTGGGGELFF. Here the CDR3 DNA reads TGTGCCAGTAGCACCACAGGGGGAGGGGGGGAGCTGTTTTTT. The gene calls are TRBV19 and TRBJ2-2; possible D gene TRBD1, 8 bases. This CDR3 is built from 14 residues. V was trimmed by 6 bases and J by 8 bases, leaving 16 bases between them. Germline CDR1 reads LNHDA; CDR2 reads SQIVND (reference sequence).

The chain uses TRBV11-2 and TRBJ2-3, with TRBD2 as a possible D gene (5 bases). Trimming pared 5 bases from V and 4 bases from J, leaving 10 bases between. The germline V gene has CDR1 SGHAT and CDR2 FQNNGV. The CDR3 is 13 residues long. CDR3 protein: CASSPGSPDTQYF. The CDR3 DNA is TGTGCCAGCAGCCCGGGGTCCCCAGATACGCAGTATTTT.

CDR3 in DNA: TGTGCCAGCAGCGTAGAGGGGGGAGGGGTAGGCTACACCTTC. Residues: CASSVEGGGVGYTF. V gene TRBV9 combines with J gene TRBJ1-2; D possibly corresponds to TRBD1 (6 bases). The CDR3 loop spans 14 amino acids. The V and J ends lost 0 bases and 8 bases respectively, with 14 bases between them. Germline CDR1 is SGDLS and CDR2 is YYNGEE.

The rearrangement links TRBV15 to TRBJ1-2; the D is unclear. V lost 0 bases, J lost 3 bases, and 11 bases lay in between. The CDR3 totals 15 residues. Germline V gives CDR1 LNHNV, CDR2 YYDKDF (reference sequence). CDR3 nucleotide sequence: TGTGCCACCAGCAGAGATGAGGAGAGCTACTATGGCTACACCTTC. Translating it yields CATSRDEESYYGYTF.